This TCR beta chain was captured by sequencing in a study of blood T cells in healthy people across ages. The use of a sample-barcoded 5' primer and a J-beta primer mix characterized a second PCR of about 7 to 12 cycles. TCRdb independently ran MiXCR on the 5' RACE reads; one entry per CDR3 protein. The sample holds about 1,400,000 distinct CDR3 sequences, approximately 59% seen once. CDR1 SGHAT and CDR2 FQNNGV come from the germline V gene. This CDR3 contains 15 residues. The junction had 8 bases not matched to a gene; V was cut back by 4 bases and J by 5 bases. A remark on this clonotype: Its antigen is undetermined.

Study-wide results and limits: Lack of knowledge of donor CMV status possibly confounded expanded clonotype changes. Unsorted PBMC input precluded a conclusive naive versus antigen-experienced comparison.

The receptor was derived from a young man in good health. This chain connects TRBV11-2 to TRBJ2-1; 7 nucleotides align to TRBD2. The specimen sequenced was blood. As DNA, the CDR3 is TGTGCCAGCAGCTCCTCTTTACTAGCGCACAATGAGCAGTTCTTC. This translates into CASSSSLLAHNEQFF.